These 2 T cell receptor beta chains share one sample of origin, sequenced in a study of T-cell reconstitution after alpha-beta-depleted transplantation in children. Researchers prepared the TCRbeta library using unique molecular identifiers, the study reports. TCRdb used MiXCR to reprocess the PCR reads, holding one entry per CDR3 protein. The data contain about 480,000 distinct CDR3 sequences, roughly an eighth of them singletons. The sample was PBMCs from the stem cell graft donor, taken from the stem cell graft. The receptors originated from a human donor who donated a stem cell graft to a child with combined immunodeficiency.

This sequence joins TRBV24-1 and TRBJ2-5, with 10 bases identical to TRBD2. The CDR3 extends over 17 amino acids. Trimming removed 3 bases from V and 0 bases from J; junction bases left unmatched: 6. Germline CDR1 and CDR2: KGHDR and SFDVKD. In nucleotides, the CDR3 is TGTGCCACCAGTGATGGTAGGCTAGCGGGAGACCAAGAGACCCAGTACTTC. Residues: CATSDGRLAGDQETQYF.

Many counts were recorded for this clonotype. The V gene is TRBV7-6, the J gene TRBJ2-1, with 7 bases aligning to TRBD2. From germline, CDR1 is SGHVS and CDR2 FNYEAQ. V shed 1 base, J shed 6 bases, and the junction held 6 bases outside the gene matches. The CDR3 is made up of 15 amino acids. The CDR3 spells CASSLGEGMGNEQFF. DNA of the CDR3: TGTGCCAGCAGCTTAGGGGAGGGGATGGGCAATGAGCAGTTCTTC.